These 13 T cell receptor beta chains were all obtained from the same sample, sequenced in a study of T cell changes during pregnancy in multiple sclerosis. Profiled with immunoSEQ multiplex PCR; TCRdb holds only in-frame clones, not every one. The sample records about 36,000 clones, almost 95% being singletons. Sequenced sample: PBMCs (not recorded whether the cells were cultured). Receptors originate from a female donor with multiple sclerosis, enrolled in a pregnancy study.

This clone occurred a few times. CDR3 amino acids: CASSIFRTSADNEQFF. For the CDR3, the DNA is TGTGCCAGTAGTATTTTCCGGACTAGCGCGGACAATGAGCAGTTCTTC. This chain uses TRBV19 with TRBJ2-1, with 9 bases that match TRBD2. In germline, CDR1 is LNHDA, CDR2 SQIVND (reference sequence). The CDR3 length is 16 residues. Trimming at V came to 3 bases and at J to 5 bases, leaving 8 bases not matched to a gene.

Regarding this clone: The junction departs from germline at one end; a sequencing error may be responsible. The rearrangement links TRBV7-9 to TRBJ1-1, with D hard to call. The CDR3 loop spans 13 amino acids. Germline V gene data show CDR1 as SEHNR and CDR2 as FQNEAQ (reference sequence). The CDR3 DNA follows: TGTGCCAGCAGCACAACCATTTCAGCCGAAGCTTTCTTC. It translates to CASSTTISAEAFF.

The V call is TRBV4-2, the J call TRBJ1-2, with a weak D call TRBD1 (5 bases). The CDR3 consists of 15 residues. The germline V gene has CDR1 LGHNA and CDR2 YNFKEQ. V dropped 0 bases and J dropped 5 bases, with 13 bases sitting between them. Here the CDR3 reads CASSQEGREGYGYTF. CDR3 nucleotide sequence: TGTGCCAGCAGCCAAGAGGGTCGGGAGGGGTATGGCTACACCTTC.

The V call is TRBV10-3, the J call TRBJ2-1; 8 bases line up with TRBD1. CDR1 is ENHRY, CDR2 SYGVKD, per germline. Trimming cost V 8 bases and J 8 bases; bases outside gene matches: 11. This CDR3 is built from 14 residues. The CDR3, as DNA: TGTGCCATCGGGACAGGCACATCTGTTGATGAGCAGTTCTTC. This codes for CAIGTGTSVDEQFF.

The chain has TRBV5-6 and TRBJ1-2, with unresolved D. The CDR3 length is 15 residues. Germline V gives CDR1 SGHDT, CDR2 YYEEEE. V dropped 2 bases and J dropped 1 base, with 12 bases sitting between them. The CDR3 protein is CASSFPEIGNYGYTF. The CDR3 region has the DNA TGTGCCAGCAGCTTTCCGGAAATCGGTAACTATGGCTACACCTTC.

V is TRBV27 and J is TRBJ2-7, with a weak D call TRBD2 (6 bases). Trimming shortened V by 0 bases and J by 3 bases, and 12 bases separated the two germline ends. The CDR3 is made up of 15 amino acids. CDR1 MNHEY and CDR2 SMNVEV come from the germline V gene (reference sequence). The CDR3 DNA reads as TGTGCCAGCAGTTTATCTAGCGGAGGCAACTACGAGCAGTACTTC. Protein sequence: CASSLSSGGNYEQYF.

The chain employs TRBV2 and TRBJ1-5, with 8 bases matching TRBD1. The length of the CDR3 is 14 residues. The ends lost 8 bases at V and 6 bases at J; junction bases unmatched: 9. Germline CDR1 SNHLY, CDR2 FYNNEI. CDR3 sequence (DNA): TGTGCCAGCGCCTCGGGACAGGTTATTCAGCCCCAGCATTTT. It translates to CASASGQVIQPQHF.

This chain links TRBV4-3 with TRBJ1-1; D is perhaps TRBD1 (5 bases). Germline V gives CDR1 LGHNA, CDR2 YSLEER. The CDR3 contains 16 residues. V lost 3 bases and J 1 base, leaving 15 bases between the germline ends. The CDR3 DNA is TGCGCCAGCAGCCACTCTATAGGGACTGGGAACACTGAAGCTTTCTTT. This translates into CASSHSIGTGNTEAFF.

The rearrangement joins TRBV27 to TRBJ2-3, with D tentatively TRBD1 or TRBD2 (8 bases each). The CDR3 length is 17 residues. Between the trimmed V and J ends, which lost 5 bases and 4 bases, there was a span of 22 bases. In germline, CDR1 is MNHEY, CDR2 SMNVEV (reference sequence). CDR3 sequence reads: CASSRLASGQGSDTQYF. The CDR3 bases are TGTGCCAGCAGTCGACTAGCGAGCGGACAGGGCTCAGATACGCAGTATTTT.

The chain recombines TRBV14 with TRBJ2-1; 11 bases are shared with TRBD2. V dropped 4 bases and J dropped 7; count of bases not matched to a gene: 12. The CDR3 runs to 17 residues. Germline lookup yields CDR1 SGHDN and CDR2 FVKESK. The CDR3 loop is CASSLLLLAGESNEQFF. The CDR3 DNA reads as TGTGCCAGCAGCCTCCTTTTACTAGCGGGAGAGTCGAATGAGCAGTTCTTC.

The chain couples TRBV18 to TRBJ2-5; D ambiguous. Germline V CDR1 and CDR2: KGHSH, LQKENI. The CDR3 spans 11 residues. Deletions cut 8 bases from V and 2 bases from J, with 6 bases between. The CDR3 DNA sequence: TGTGCCAGCGAACAACAAGAGACCCAGTACTTC. This translates into CASEQQETQYF. The variable domain in full, completed from reference TRBV18 and TRBJ2-5, reads NAGVMQNPRHLVRRRGQEARLRCSPMKGHSHVYWYRQLPEEGLKFMVYLQKENIIDESGMPKERFSAEFPKEGPSILRIQQVVRGDSAAYFCASEQQETQYFGPGTRLLVL.

The chain uses TRBV6-1 and TRBJ1-1; D remains unclear. The CDR3 contains 13 residues. The germline CDR1 and CDR2 sequences are MNHNS and SASEGT. V lost 4 bases and J 5 bases, leaving 11 bases between the germline ends. The CDR3 DNA follows: TGTGCCAGCAGTGCCGCCGCGGAGACTGAAGCTTTCTTT. Translated, it gives CASSAAAETEAFF.

This clone came up once. The rearrangement joins TRBV19 to TRBJ1-1; no clear D. Germline CDR1 LNHDA, CDR2 SQIVND (reference sequence). The CDR3 consists of 15 residues. V was pared by 7 bases and J by 3 bases, with 18 bases between. The CDR3 region has the DNA TGTGCCAGTATTAGGACCACCCGGAGGGACACTGAAGCTTTCTTT. This gives the protein CASIRTTRRDTEAFF.